What follows are 24 T cell receptor beta chains derived from one specimen sequenced in a study of identical twins. TCRdb reanalysed the 5' RACE reads using MiXCR and keeps one entry per CDR3 protein. The profile shows under 300,000 distinct CDR3 sequences, more than 9.5% of them singletons. This sample also appeared in a second study, on yellow fever vaccine responses in identical twins.

Sequenced material: memory (CD45RO+) T cells sorted from blood. The receptor source for this set is a woman under 30 in good health.

About this clonotype: This may stem from a read error, because a much larger clone lies one nucleotide away. This rearrangement joins TRBV3-1 to TRBJ2-5; TRBD1 aligns across 7 bases. The CDR3 totals 14 residues. Germline V gene data show CDR1 as LGHDT and CDR2 as YNNKEL (reference sequence). Losses at the gene ends were 1 base for V and 4 bases for J; bases not matched to a gene: 3. CDR3 DNA sequence: TGTGCCAGCAGCCAAGGGGCAGGGGGAGAGACCCAGTACTTC. Amino acids: CASSQGAGGETQYF.

The V call is TRBV12-3 or TRBV12-4, the J call TRBJ2-5, with D possibly TRBD2 on 5 matching bases. Between the trimmed V and J ends, which lost 4 bases and 1 base, there was a span of 10 bases. The CDR3 runs 14 residues. Written as DNA, the CDR3 is TGTGCCAGCAGTTCCCGACTACCCCAAGAGACCCAGTACTTC. Translated, it gives CASSSRLPQETQYF.

This clonotype appeared a few times. V and J are TRBV6-2 or TRBV6-3 and TRBJ2-2, with D maybe TRBD2 (5 bases). V was trimmed by 5 bases and J by 1 base, leaving 14 bases between them. The CDR3 spans 16 residues. Germline V CDR1 and CDR2: MNHEY, SVGEGT. The CDR3: CASSTRASGNTGELFF. DNA for the CDR3: TGTGCCAGCAGTACCCGGGCAAGCGGGAACACCGGGGAGCTGTTTTTT.

This clonotype was detected only a few times. The chain combines TRBV5-8 with TRBJ1-3; maybe TRBD1 (6 bases). V dropped 0 bases and J dropped 0 bases, with 10 bases sitting between them. CDR1 and CDR2 from the germline V gene are SGHTS and YDEGEE. The CDR3 contains 16 residues. CDR3 amino acids: CASSLDGQSSGNTIYF. In DNA form, the CDR3 reads TGTGCCAGCAGCTTGGACGGACAGAGCTCTGGAAACACCATATATTTT.

The sample holds a few counts of this clonotype. This sequence joins TRBV7-2 and TRBJ2-1; the D gene is possibly TRBD2 (7 bases). With 1 base removed from V and 7 bases from J, the gap between germline ends came to 14 bases. CDR1 and CDR2 (germline): SGHTA, FQGNSA. This CDR3 spans 15 amino acids. DNA for the CDR3: TGTGCCAGCAGCTTAGAAGGGGGGGCCAATAATGAGCAGTTCTTC. Translated: CASSLEGGANNEQFF.

V is TRBV20-1 and J is TRBJ2-2; 11 bases align to TRBD2. CDR1 is DFQATT, CDR2 SNEGSKA, per germline (reference sequence). This CDR3 is 18 amino acids long. J was trimmed by 5 bases and V by 0 bases; bases with no gene match: 11. The CDR3 sequence is CSAREGSGGAGRTGELFF. As DNA, the CDR3 is TGCAGTGCTAGAGAGGGTAGCGGGGGGGCCGGGAGGACCGGGGAGCTGTTTTTT.

This clonotype was seen only a few times. The rearrangement links TRBV7-2 to TRBJ1-6; no clear D. The CDR3 spans 14 residues. Trimming cost V 5 bases and J 8 bases, with 13 bases left between them. Germline V gives CDR1 SGHTA, CDR2 FQGNSA. This CDR3 reads CASSLYRYDSPLHF. The DNA for the CDR3 is TGTGCCAGCAGCCTCTACCGTTACGATTCACCCCTCCACTTT. The full variable domain, completed using reference TRBV7-2 and TRBJ1-6, is GAGVSQSPSNKVTEKGKDVELRCDPISGHTALYWYRQSLGQGLEFLIYFQGNSAPDKSGLPSDRFSAERTGGSVSTLTIQRTQQEDSAVYLCASSLYRYDSPLHFGNGTRLTVT.

The chain couples TRBV4-2 to TRBJ1-1; D gene ambiguous. The V end was cut by 0 bases, the J end by 3 bases, with 11 bases between. Germline V CDR1 and CDR2: LGHNA, YNFKEQ. CDR3 size: 15 residues. For the CDR3, the DNA is TGTGCCAGCAGCCAAGATGGTACGGGGTACACTGAAGCTTTCTTT. As protein: CASSQDGTGYTEAFF.

The chain employs TRBV9 and TRBJ2-2; D unclear. V lost 0 bases, J lost 6 bases, and 12 bases lay in between. The CDR3 spans 15 residues. CDR1 SGDLS and CDR2 YYNGEE come from the germline V gene. CDR3: CASSVVTDKAGELFF. CDR3 DNA: TGTGCCAGCAGCGTAGTCACCGACAAGGCCGGGGAGCTGTTTTTT.

This clonotype was recorded at least ten times. The chain recombines TRBV6-2 or TRBV6-3 with TRBJ2-7; 9 bases align to TRBD1. Germline trimming cut 6 bases from V and 3 bases from J; bases unmatched to any gene: 0. Germline CDR1 reads MNHEY; CDR2 reads SVGEGT. The CDR3 contains 12 residues. The CDR3 bases are TGTGCCAGCAGGACAGGGGGCTACGAGCAGTACTTC. Translation gives CASRTGGYEQYF.

The chain couples TRBV3-1 to TRBJ2-1; D gene ambiguous. The V end was cut by 1 base, the J end by 6 bases, with 7 bases between. In germline, CDR1 is LGHDT, CDR2 YNNKEL (reference sequence). CDR3 size: 13 residues. In DNA form, the CDR3 reads TGTGCCAGCAGCCAAGTCAGCATCAATGAGCAGTTCTTC. Translated, it gives CASSQVSINEQFF.

This clonotype appeared a few times. This chain connects TRBV4-3 to TRBJ2-1; 11 bases align to TRBD1. This CDR3 is built from 17 residues. CDR1 LGHNA and CDR2 YSLEER come from the germline V gene. The J segment lost 6 bases and the V segment lost 3 bases, leaving 10 bases of the junction unmatched. In DNA, the CDR3 is TGCGCCAGCAGCCAGAGCTCTCCGGGACAGGGGGGCAATGAGCAGTTCTTC. Its translation: CASSQSSPGQGGNEQFF.

This clonotype was seen only a few times. The CDR3 reads CSVAPPGVREQYF. DNA for the CDR3: TGCAGCGTTGCTCCTCCCGGGGTACGCGAGCAGTACTTC. The chain joins TRBV29-1 to TRBJ2-7; perhaps TRBD2 as D (5 bases). Germline values: CDR1 SQVTM, CDR2 ANQGSEA. The CDR3 has 13 residues. V was pared by 4 bases and J by 6 bases, with 16 bases between.

This clonotype was counted between two and nine times. The rearrangement links TRBV5-5 to TRBJ2-3; 9 bases agree with TRBD1. This CDR3 spans 16 amino acids. The J segment lost 4 bases and the V segment lost 5 bases, leaving 11 bases of the junction unmatched. Per the germline V gene, CDR1 is SGHKS and CDR2 is YYEKEE (reference sequence). The CDR3 here is CASSSGTGSFSDTQYF. In nucleotides, the CDR3 is TGTGCCAGCAGTTCCGGGACAGGGTCGTTCTCAGATACGCAGTATTTT.

The chain combines TRBV5-1 with TRBJ2-3; a weak D match, TRBD2 (7 bases). V gave up 0 bases and J gave up 6 bases, with 20 bases separating them. Germline values: CDR1 SGHRS, CDR2 YFSETQ. This CDR3 has 17 amino acids. CDR3 protein: CASSLVGGGRKSDTQYF. The DNA of the CDR3 is TGCGCCAGCAGCTTGGTCGGCGGGGGCCGGAAATCCGATACGCAGTATTTT.

This clonotype was picked up a small number of times. The V and J genes are TRBV20-1 and TRBJ1-6; D unresolved. Germline V gene lookup returns CDR1 DFQATT and CDR2 SNEGSKA (reference sequence). The CDR3 extends over 13 amino acids. Between the trimmed V and J ends, which lost 2 bases and 7 bases, there was a span of 9 bases. The CDR3 bases are TGCAGTGCTAGACAGGTTCTAAATTCACCCCTCCACTTT. This gives the protein CSARQVLNSPLHF.

This clonotype was counted only a few times. The chain carries TRBV6-5 and TRBJ2-2; possibly TRBD1 for D (6 bases). Germline V gene data show CDR1 as MNHEY and CDR2 as SVGAGI. Trimming took 0 bases from V and 1 from J, leaving 6 bases between them. The CDR3 has 15 amino acids. The CDR3 reads CASSYSTGNTGELFF. In DNA form, the CDR3 reads TGTGCCAGCAGTTACTCGACAGGGAACACCGGGGAGCTGTTTTTT.

A remark on this clonotype: A junction boundary mismatches the germline segment, possibly from a read error. J is TRBJ2-3 and V is TRBV20-1, with 11 bases that match TRBD2. Germline V lookup: CDR1 DFQATT, CDR2 SNEGSKA (reference sequence). The CDR3 covers 16 residues. In nucleotides, the CDR3 is TGCTGTGCTAGAGATCAACTAGCGGGAGATTCAGGGACGCAGTATTTT. Residues: CCARDQLAGDSGTQYF.

Only a few counts were recorded for this clonotype. The V and J genes are TRBV3-1 and TRBJ2-7; D not certain. The CDR3 runs to 13 residues. CDR1 and CDR2 (germline): LGHDT, YNNKEL (reference sequence). The V end was cut by 4 bases, the J end by 7 bases, with 14 bases between. CDR3: CASSRRAHREQYF. Written as DNA, the CDR3 is TGTGCCAGCAGCCGTCGGGCACACCGGGAGCAGTACTTC.

This sequence joins TRBV6-5 and TRBJ2-3, with D unclear. Per germline, CDR1 MNHEY and CDR2 SVGAGI. The CDR3 contains 11 residues. Trimming cost V 8 bases and J 6 bases, with 9 bases left between them. In nucleotides, the CDR3 is TGTGCCAGCCAGCTGGGTGATACGCAGTATTTT. Translating it yields CASQLGDTQYF.

This clonotype was counted between two and nine times. The chain uses TRBV20-1 and TRBJ2-5; no reliable D call. Trimming removed 0 bases from V and 4 bases from J, with 15 bases in between. Germline V lookup: CDR1 DFQATT, CDR2 SNEGSKA (reference sequence). There are 15 residues in the CDR3. CDR3 protein: CSARDRGQWAETQYF. The CDR3 DNA reads as TGCAGTGCTAGAGATAGAGGCCAGTGGGCAGAGACCCAGTACTTC.

The chain carries TRBV20-1 and TRBJ2-7, with a weak D call TRBD2 (6 bases). The CDR3 spans 12 residues. Trimming took off 7 bases at V and 7 bases at J, with 17 bases between the two ends. Germline-derived CDR1 and CDR2 are DFQATT and SNEGSKA (reference sequence). This CDR3 reads CSVRTIEREQYF. The CDR3 DNA is TGCAGTGTACGGACTATAGAACGGGAGCAGTACTTC.

This clonotype was found a few times. The chain carries TRBV6-2 or TRBV6-3 and TRBJ2-1, with D unresolved. This CDR3 is built from 14 residues. CDR1 is MNHEY, CDR2 SVGEGT, per germline. V was cut by 0 bases and J by 3 bases, with 6 bases left in between. As DNA, the CDR3 is TGTGCCAGCAGTTACTCGACCAGCTACAATGAGCAGTTCTTC. The encoded protein is CASSYSTSYNEQFF.

The V and J genes are TRBV25-1 and TRBJ2-5; D perhaps matches TRBD2 (5 bases). This CDR3 comprises 15 residues. Germline V gene data show CDR1 as MGHDK and CDR2 as SYGVNS. V lost 4 bases and J 3 bases, leaving 15 bases between the germline ends. CDR3 residues: CASSAEGIPEETQYF. CDR3 sequence (DNA): TGTGCCAGCAGTGCCGAGGGTATTCCGGAAGAGACCCAGTACTTC. The variable domain in full, with the rest retrieved from reference TRBV25-1 and TRBJ2-5, is EADIYQTPRYLVIGTGKKITLECSQTMGHDKMYWYQQDPGMELHLIHYSYGVNSTEKGDLSSESTVSRIRTEHFPLTLESARPSHTSQYLCASSAEGIPEETQYFGPGTRLLVL.